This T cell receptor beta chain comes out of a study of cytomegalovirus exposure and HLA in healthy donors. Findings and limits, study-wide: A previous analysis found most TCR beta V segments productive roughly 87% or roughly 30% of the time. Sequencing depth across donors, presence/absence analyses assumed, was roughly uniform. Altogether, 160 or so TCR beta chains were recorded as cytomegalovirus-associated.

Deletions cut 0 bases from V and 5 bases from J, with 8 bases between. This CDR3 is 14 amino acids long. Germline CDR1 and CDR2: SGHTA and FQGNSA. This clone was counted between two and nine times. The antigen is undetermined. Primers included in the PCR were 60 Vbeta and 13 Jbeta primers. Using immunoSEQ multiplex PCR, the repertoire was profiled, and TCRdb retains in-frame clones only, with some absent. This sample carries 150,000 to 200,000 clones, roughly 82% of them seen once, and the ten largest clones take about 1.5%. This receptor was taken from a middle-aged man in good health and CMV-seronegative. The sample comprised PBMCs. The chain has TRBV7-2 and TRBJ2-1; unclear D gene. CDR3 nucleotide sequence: TGTGCCAGCAGCTTAGCCCCTAGACACAATGAGCAGTTCTTC. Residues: CASSLAPRHNEQFF.